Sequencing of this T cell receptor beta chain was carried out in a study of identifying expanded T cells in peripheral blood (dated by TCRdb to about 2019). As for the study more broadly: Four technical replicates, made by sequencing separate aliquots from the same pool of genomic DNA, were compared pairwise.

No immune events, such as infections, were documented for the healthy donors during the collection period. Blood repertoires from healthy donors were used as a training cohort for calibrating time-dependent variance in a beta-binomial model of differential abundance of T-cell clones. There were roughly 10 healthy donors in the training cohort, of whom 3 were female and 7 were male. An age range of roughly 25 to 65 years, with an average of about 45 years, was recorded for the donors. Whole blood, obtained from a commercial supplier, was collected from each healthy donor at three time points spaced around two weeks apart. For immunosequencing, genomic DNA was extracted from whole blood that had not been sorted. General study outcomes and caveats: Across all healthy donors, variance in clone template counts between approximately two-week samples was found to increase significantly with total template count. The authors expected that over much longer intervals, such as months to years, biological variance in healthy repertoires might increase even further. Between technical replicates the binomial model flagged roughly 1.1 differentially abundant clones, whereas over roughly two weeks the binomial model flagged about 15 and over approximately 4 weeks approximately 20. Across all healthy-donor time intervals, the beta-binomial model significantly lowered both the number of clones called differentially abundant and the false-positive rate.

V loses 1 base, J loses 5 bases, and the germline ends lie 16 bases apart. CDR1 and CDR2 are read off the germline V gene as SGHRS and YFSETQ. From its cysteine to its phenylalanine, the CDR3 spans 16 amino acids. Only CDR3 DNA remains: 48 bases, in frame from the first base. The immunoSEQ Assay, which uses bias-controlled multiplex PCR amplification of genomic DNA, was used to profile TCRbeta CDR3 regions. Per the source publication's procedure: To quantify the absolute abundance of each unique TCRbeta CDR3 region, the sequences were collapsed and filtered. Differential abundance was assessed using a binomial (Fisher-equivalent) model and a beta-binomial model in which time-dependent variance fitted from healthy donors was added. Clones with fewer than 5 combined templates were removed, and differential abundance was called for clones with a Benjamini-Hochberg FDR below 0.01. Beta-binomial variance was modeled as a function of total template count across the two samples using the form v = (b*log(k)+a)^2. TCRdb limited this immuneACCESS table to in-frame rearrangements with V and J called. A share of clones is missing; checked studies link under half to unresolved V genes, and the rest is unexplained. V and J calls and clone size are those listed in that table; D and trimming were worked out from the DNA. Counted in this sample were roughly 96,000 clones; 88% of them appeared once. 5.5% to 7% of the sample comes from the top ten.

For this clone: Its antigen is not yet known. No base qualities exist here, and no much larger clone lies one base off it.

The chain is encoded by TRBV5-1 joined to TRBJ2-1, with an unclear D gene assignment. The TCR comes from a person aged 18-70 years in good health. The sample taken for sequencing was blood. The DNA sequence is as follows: TGCGCCAGCAGCTTGACCATTCGTTCGGCAAACAATGAGCAGTTCTTC. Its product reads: CASSLTIRSANNEQFF.